In its sample, the clone carrying this T cell receptor (beta chain) was seen once. Its specificity is unknown. PCR involved 60 Vbeta and 13 Jbeta primers. Only in-frame clones appear in the TCRdb table, and some are missing; sequencing was by immunoSEQ multiplex PCR. The table shows some 90,000 clones, with 81% occurring only once. Germline CDR1 and CDR2: SEHNR and FQNEAQ (reference sequence). V lost 5 bases and J lost 13; bases outside the gene matches: 14. The length of the CDR3 is 14 residues. These donors, healthy bone marrow donors, were studied. The record originates from a study of cytomegalovirus exposure and HLA in healthy donors. Study-level background: Across roughly 400 genotyped donors, around 82% landed in the Caucasian-associated ancestry cluster. General observations from the study: It was only CMV serostatus that was available as immune exposure information. Earlier analysis looked at TCR beta V segments, and most were productive about 90% or about 30% of the time.

The chain employs TRBV7-9 and TRBJ2-1; 7 nucleotides line up with TRBD2. Sequencing was carried out using PBMCs. This TCR was sampled from a woman aged 70 to 79 in good health and CMV-seropositive. CDR3 nucleotides: TGTGCCAGCAGCCAAAGCGGGGCTCGAGCGGCTCAGTTCTTC. Amino acid sequence: CASSQSGARAAQFF.